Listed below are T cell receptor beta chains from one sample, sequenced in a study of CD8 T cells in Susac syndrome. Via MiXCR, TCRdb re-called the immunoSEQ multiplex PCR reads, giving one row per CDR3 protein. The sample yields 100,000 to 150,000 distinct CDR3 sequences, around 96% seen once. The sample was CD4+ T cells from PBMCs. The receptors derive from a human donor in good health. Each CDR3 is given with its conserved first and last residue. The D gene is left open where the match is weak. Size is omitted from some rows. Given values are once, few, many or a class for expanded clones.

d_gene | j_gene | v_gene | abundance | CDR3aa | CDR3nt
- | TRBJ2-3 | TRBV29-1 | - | CSVETGVADTQYF | TGCAGCGTTGAAACGGGAGTCGCAGATACGCAGTATTTT
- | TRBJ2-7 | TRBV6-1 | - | CASTGDYSYSYEQYF | TGTGCCAGCACTGGCGACTACTCCTACTCCTACGAGCAGTACTTC
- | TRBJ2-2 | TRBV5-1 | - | CASSTGQLNTGELFF | TGCGCCAGCAGCACCGGACAGTTGAACACCGGGGAGCTGTTTTTT
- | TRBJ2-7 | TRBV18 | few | CASSPGGPYEQYF | TGTGCCAGCTCACCCGGGGGACCCTACGAGCAGTACTTC
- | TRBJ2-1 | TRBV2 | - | CASSERRINEQFF | TGTGCCAGCAGTGAACGACGGATTAATGAGCAGTTCTTC
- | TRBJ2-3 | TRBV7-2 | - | CASSLRGSADTQYF | TGTGCCAGCAGCTTACGGGGGTCGGCAGATACGCAGTATTTT
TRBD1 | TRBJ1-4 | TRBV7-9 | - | CASSPRQGLATNEKLFF | TGTGCCAGCAGCCCCCGACAGGGGCTTGCAACTAATGAAAAACTGTTTTTT
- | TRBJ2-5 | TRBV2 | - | CASSVWGSGETQYF | TGTGCCAGCAGTGTGTGGGGTTCGGGGGAGACCCAGTACTTC
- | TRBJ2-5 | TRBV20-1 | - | CSAREREETQYF | TGCAGTGCCCGGGAGAGGGAAGAGACCCAGTACTTC
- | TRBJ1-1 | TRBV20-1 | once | CSARGHSSRGGYEAFF | TGCAGTGCTAGAGGCCACTCTTCCAGGGGTGGTTATGAAGCTTTCTTT
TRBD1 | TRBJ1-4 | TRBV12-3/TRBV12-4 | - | CASSGRQGGQFF | TGTGCCAGCAGCGGGAGACAGGGGGGCCAGTTTTTT
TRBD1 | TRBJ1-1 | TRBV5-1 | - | CASRATGGANTEAFF | TGCGCCAGCAGGGCGACAGGGGGAGCGAACACTGAAGCTTTCTTT
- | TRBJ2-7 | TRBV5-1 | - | CASSLTRGSNQFYEQYF | TGCGCCAGCAGCTTAACCCGGGGAAGCAACCAGTTCTACGAGCAGTACTTC
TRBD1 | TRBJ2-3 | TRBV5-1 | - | CASSLTYGQGLGTDTQYF | TGCGCCAGCAGCTTGACGTACGGACAGGGATTGGGCACAGATACGCAGTATTTT
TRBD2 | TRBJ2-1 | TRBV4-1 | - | CASSQDSAGGGNEQFF | TGCGCCAGCAGCCAAGATTCGGCGGGAGGGGGAAATGAGCAGTTCTTC
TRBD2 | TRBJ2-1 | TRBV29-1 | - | CSVAWVGTGGNEQFF | TGCAGCGTGGCGTGGGTAGGGACGGGAGGCAATGAGCAGTTCTTC
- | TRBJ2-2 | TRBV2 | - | CASSENRDTGELFF | TGTGCCAGCAGTGAAAACAGGGACACCGGGGAGCTGTTTTTT